This TCR beta chain comes out of a study of cytotoxic CD8 clonotypes in ibrutinib-treated CLL. Study-wide results and limits: Age-matched healthy donor levels were exceeded by baseline clonality, which tracked circulating CD8+ T-cell counts. Treatment saw public clonotypes, which were uncommon, either contract or stay stable.

Genomic DNA (approximately 2.1 micrograms) was obtained from cryopreserved PBMCs for construction of TCR beta libraries. Between the trimmed V and J ends, which lost 4 bases and 1 base, there was a span of 1 base. The CDR3 consists of 10 residues. CDR1 is SQVTM, CDR2 ANQGSEA, per germline. Turning to this clone: Its target is not known.

Depth targeted 1 in 200,000 to 1 in 1 million T cells, averaging about 9.2x coverage per clonotype. Sequenced by immunoSEQ multiplex PCR; TCRdb stores in-frame clones only, minus some. The sample includes 130,000 or so clones, around 84% seen only once; the top ten take 3% to 4%. Sequenced here: PBMCs, sampled after 24 months of ibrutinib treatment. The source of this sequence is a human donor with chronic lymphocytic leukemia. J is TRBJ1-1 and V is TRBV29-1; D gene unclear. CDR3 protein: CSVGNTEAFF. The CDR3 DNA sequence: TGCAGCGTTGGGAACACTGAAGCTTTCTTT. The complete variable domain, with remaining parts taken from reference TRBV29-1 and TRBJ1-1, reads SAVISQKPSRDICQRGTSLTIQCQVDSQVTMMFWYRQQPGQSLTLIATANQGSEATYESGFVIDKFPISRPNLTFSTLTVSNMSPEDSSIYLCSVGNTEAFFGQGTRLTVV.